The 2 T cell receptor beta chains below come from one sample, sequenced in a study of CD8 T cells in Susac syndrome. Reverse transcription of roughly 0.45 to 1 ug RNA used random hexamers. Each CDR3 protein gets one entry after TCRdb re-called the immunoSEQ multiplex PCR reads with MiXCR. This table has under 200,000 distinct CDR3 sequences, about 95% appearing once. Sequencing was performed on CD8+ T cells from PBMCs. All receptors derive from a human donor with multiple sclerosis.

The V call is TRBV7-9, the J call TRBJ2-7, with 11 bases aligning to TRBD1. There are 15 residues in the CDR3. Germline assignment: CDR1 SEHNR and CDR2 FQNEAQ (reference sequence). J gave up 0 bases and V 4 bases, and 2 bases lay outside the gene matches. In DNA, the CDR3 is TGTGCCAGCAGCTCGGGACAGGGGGTCTCCTACGAGCAGTACTTC. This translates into CASSSGQGVSYEQYF.

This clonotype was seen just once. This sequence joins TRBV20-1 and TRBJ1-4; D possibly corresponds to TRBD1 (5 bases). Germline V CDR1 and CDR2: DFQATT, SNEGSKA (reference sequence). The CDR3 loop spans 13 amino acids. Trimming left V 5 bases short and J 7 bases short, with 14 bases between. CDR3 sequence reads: CSARPRTSEKLFF. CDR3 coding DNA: TGCAGTGCTCGTCCTAGGACATCTGAAAAACTGTTTTTT.